This T cell receptor beta chain was recovered during a study of shared clonotypes between healthy human individuals (dated by TCRdb to the early 2020s). Background for the entire study: Two women and three men aged 18 to 49 years were included in the cohort. For each donor, CD4 naive and CD4 memory were each given three plates, CD8 naive was given two plates, and CD8 memory was given one plate. Blood TCR repertoires of several healthy adults were deeply sequenced to estimate repertoire size and the extent of clonotype sharing between individuals. Different laboratories and diverse techniques were used to prepare libraries and sequence TCR repertoires, to increase sequencing depth and limit assay-specific biases. Leukapheresis yielded between about 0.85 and 10 billion PBMCs per donor.

Using the deep immunoSEQ assay, TCR CDR3 regions were amplified from genomic DNA by multiplex PCR. Extracted genomic DNA from each cell subset was spread evenly across all wells of several immunoSEQ 96-well plates, with each plate serving as a replicate. For sorted subsets, about 220 ng of genomic DNA, equivalent to about 30,000 T cell genomes, went into each replicate PCR. Purified libraries were quantified with a Qubit 3.0 fluorometer, sized on a Bioanalyzer 2100, and re-quantified with the KAPA Library Quantification kit. Each immunoSEQ 96-well plate was sequenced on its own single-read 150-cycle Illumina NextSeq 550 flow cell. The published analysis was carried out like this. Because the immunoSEQ output included only junctional sequences and no quality scores, the filtering could not be the same as the filtering used for full-length reads. Sequences were annotated with PyIR, a Python wrapper for IgBLAST v1.9, using IMGT germline references to assign V/J genes and CDR3. Reads were filtered out if the reads had weak V/J assignments (E-value above 1e-6), no CDR3, stop codons, out-of-frame junctions, or ambiguous translated residues. V3J clonotypes were defined as sequences sharing the same inferred V gene, J gene, and CDR3 amino acid sequence. To compute the percentage overlap between repertoires, the number of shared unique clonotypes was divided by the size of the smaller repertoire. Repertoire richness was assessed with RTK rarefaction, the Chao1 estimator, and Recon v2.1 estimates of unobserved clonotypes. Generation probabilities were computed with OLGA for all TCRbeta clonotypes obtained by the gDNA method from several donors. TCRdb stores this immuneACCESS table with in-frame sequences only. Part of the clones is absent; in the studies checked, under half of the shortfall reflects unresolved V genes, and no reason is known for the rest. The V and J calls and clone size were taken over from that table, and D and trimming were inferred from the DNA. The sample yields 2 million to 3 million clones; 80% to 95% were counted once. 0.36% of the sample is taken by the ten largest.

The junction shows trimming of 5 bases on V and 6 bases on J, plus 17 bases between the germline ends. The germline V gene specifies SGHNT as CDR1 and YENEEA as CDR2. The cysteine opens and the phenylalanine closes a CDR3 of 15 amino acids. Only the CDR3 region is kept as DNA, spanning 45 bases read in frame from base 1. Turning to this clone: Its antigen is not yet known. Base qualities were left out, and no much larger clone turns up one base away.

Healthy HIV-negative adults with no recently reported acute infections or vaccinations were included as donors. All donors were Caucasian adults living in Nashville, Tennessee, USA. CD4+ T cells were enriched through magnetic negative selection, after which naive cells were positively selected on CD45RA and the remaining negative fraction served as the memory subset. Blood was obtained by leukapheresis, after which PBMCs were separated by Ficoll-Histopaque density gradient centrifugation and cryopreserved in liquid nitrogen vapor phase. Analytical flow cytometry was used to check the purity and quantity of each magnetically sorted T cell population. From each sorted fraction, genomic DNA was isolated and quantified by UV absorbance on a Nanodrop 2000c. What the study reported, not specific to this receptor: Even with the large sequencing depth, rarefaction of the sorted-subset datasets indicated that sequencing was incomplete. Pairwise subsampling indicated that sequencing depth was expected to affect the degree of clonotype sharing among donors. Naive subsets generally had larger estimated clonotype richness than memory subsets did. Sampling was limited to blood, and TCR repertoires in tissue likely differ from TCR repertoires in blood. Because the study included only a small number of donors, the genetic and exposure-history diversity represented was limited. Clonotypes shared by all four sorted-subset donors showed higher generation probabilities than non-shared clonotypes. Roughly 5% of naive CD4, 3.5% of naive CD8, roughly 2.5% of memory CD4, and over 0.35% of memory CD8 clonotypes were shared across several donors.

This chain joins TRBV11-3 to TRBJ2-1, with the identity of the D gene unclear. Sequenced sample: naive CD4+ T cells from PBMCs. This specimen's cell subset or site label, per the study, means: CD45RA+ positively selected. The source of this sequence is a man between 18 and 35 years old in good health. Some clones in this sample may be carry-over from other donors' samples. The CDR3 is CASSPAISRGNEQFF. The nucleotide sequence is TGTGCCAGCAGCCCCGCCATAAGTAGAGGCAATGAGCAGTTCTTC.